What follows is one T cell receptor beta chain and its context. Its target is not known. These data come from a study of shared clonotypes between healthy human individuals. Across the whole study: The donors, two women and a few men, were aged 18 to 49. The study used three CD4 naive, three CD4 memory, two CD8 naive and one CD8 memory plate per donor.

CD45RO-negative cells were positively selected for CCR7, leaving out terminally differentiated effector memory CD45RA+ cells. Sequencing used immunoSEQ multiplex PCR; TCRdb keeps in-frame clones, though not all of them. The sample has some 2 million clones; about 95% are singletons. Between the trimmed V and J ends, which lost 7 bases and 3 bases, there was a span of 13 bases. This CDR3 spans 13 amino acids. Germline CDR1 reads SGDLS; CDR2 reads YYNGEE. Broader study findings: When naive CD4 clonotypes were compared across a handful of donors, about 4.8% were shared. Clonotype sharing levels among donors were expected to vary with sequencing depth.

This clonotype originated in a man younger than 35 in good health. V and J are TRBV9 and TRBJ1-1; tentatively, D is TRBD1 (6 bases). Sequencing input: naive CD8+ T cells sorted from blood. Written as DNA, the CDR3 is TGTGCCAGCGGAGGGACACGATACACTGAAGCTTTCTTT. It specifies CASGGTRYTEAFF.